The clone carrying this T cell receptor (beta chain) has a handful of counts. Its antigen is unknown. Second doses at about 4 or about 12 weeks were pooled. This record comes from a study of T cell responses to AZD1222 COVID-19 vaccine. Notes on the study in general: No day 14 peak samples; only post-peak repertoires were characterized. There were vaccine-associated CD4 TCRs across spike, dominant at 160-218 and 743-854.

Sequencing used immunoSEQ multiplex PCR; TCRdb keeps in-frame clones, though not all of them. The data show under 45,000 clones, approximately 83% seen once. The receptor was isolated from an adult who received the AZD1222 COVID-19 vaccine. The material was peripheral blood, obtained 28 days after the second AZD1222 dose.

This CDR3 reads CASSPVLGGYGYTF. The CDR3 coding sequence is TGTGCCAGCAGCCCCGTCCTTGGGGGGTATGGCTACACCTTC. The V call is TRBV9, the J call TRBJ1-2, with a possible D match to TRBD1 (5 bases). This CDR3 is built from 14 residues. Trimming took 4 bases from V and 5 from J, leaving 15 bases between them. Germline loops: CDR1 SGDLS, CDR2 YYNGEE. Complete variable domain (other parts from reference TRBV9 and TRBJ1-2): DSGVTQTPKHLITATGQRVTLRCSPRSGDLSVYWYQQSLDQGLQFLIQYYNGEERAKGNILERFSAQQFPDLHSELNLSSLELGDSALYFCASSPVLGGYGYTFGSGTRLTVV.